This T cell receptor (beta chain) was identified in a study of T cell responses to AZD1222 COVID-19 vaccine. This CDR3 is built from 14 residues. CDR1 is SNHLY, CDR2 FYNNEI, per germline. Trimming removed 6 bases from V and 0 bases from J, with 8 bases in between. Some clones are missing from TCRdb's copy, which holds only in-frame ones; the method was immunoSEQ multiplex PCR. The sample includes about 180,000 clones, just over 85% seen only once; the top ten take 11%. The receptor was isolated from an adult who received the AZD1222 COVID-19 vaccine. The sample in question was peripheral blood, obtained 28 days after the second AZD1222 dose. This chain links TRBV2 with TRBJ1-4; D not resolved. In DNA, the CDR3 is TGTGCCAGCAGGGAACTTGCAACTAATGAAAAACTGTTTTTT. Its translation is CASRELATNEKLFF.